Detailed here is one TCR beta chain. Its antigen is unknown. Expressed TCRB transcripts got sequenced, as all isolated RNA was reverse transcribed. The repertoire was sequenced with immunoSEQ multiplex PCR; TCRdb's copy has only in-frame clones and lacks some. The table includes 600,000 to 700,000 clones, approximately 13% detected once. The sample is drawn from a study of beta chain features in type 1 diabetes. General study results and limits: Among all four CD4+ subsets, Type 1 diabetes patients had TCRB CDR3s that were moderately but significantly shorter.

Deletions cut 5 bases from V and 12 bases from J, with 14 bases between. The CDR3 totals 11 residues. Germline loops: CDR1 SEHNR, CDR2 FQNEAQ (reference sequence). This clonotype originated in a man aged 30 to 45 with type 1 diabetes. The chain recombines TRBV7-9 with TRBJ2-7; TRBD2 is a possible D gene (5 bases). Material: naive CD4+ T cells from blood. CDR3 nucleotide sequence: TGTGCCAGCAGCGTAGAGGGAAGGTGGTACTTC. Encoded protein: CASSVEGRWYF.